This T cell receptor (beta chain) stems from a study of regulatory T cells in long-lasting Graves disease. Germline V lookup: CDR1 LGHNT, CDR2 FRNRAP. The V end was cut by 0 bases, the J end by 3 bases, with 15 bases between. The CDR3 has 17 amino acids. Arm-PCR of CDR3 regions and iRepertoire HTBI primers were the basis on which TCR beta libraries were built. TCRdb used MiXCR to reprocess the multiplex PCR reads, holding one entry per CDR3 protein. The top ten hold around 12% of the sample, which has 550,000 to 700,000 distinct CDR3 sequences, 15% to 20% seen once. Time point noted: newly diagnosed GD, antithyroid drugs for less than 3 months. The TCR library used RNA extracted from PBMCs. This same sample was also taken into another study, of T cells in Graves' hyperthyroidism and ophthalmopathy. That work adds: HTBI primers were the set used in a first-round RT-PCR of the TCR CDR3. Clonotypes that were expanded in thyroid above 0.001 mostly appeared in blood too.

The specimen was peripheral blood mononuclear cells (PBMCs), collected at new diagnosis, from a patient treated with antithyroid drugs. This chain links TRBV12-5 with TRBJ1-5; D remains unclear. This sequence originates from a man between 18 and 29 years old with Graves disease. CDR3 in DNA: TGTGCTAGTGGTTTGGTATTTGAAGGAACCCCCAATCAGCCCCAGCATTTT. It codes for CASGLVFEGTPNQPQHF. The entire variable domain, with the rest obtained from reference TRBV12-5 and TRBJ1-5, is as follows: DARVTQTPRHKVTEMGQEVTMRCQPILGHNTVFWYRQTMMQGLELLAYFRNRAPLDDSGMPKDRFSAEMPDATLATLKIQPSEPRDSAVYFCASGLVFEGTPNQPQHFGDGTRLSIL.